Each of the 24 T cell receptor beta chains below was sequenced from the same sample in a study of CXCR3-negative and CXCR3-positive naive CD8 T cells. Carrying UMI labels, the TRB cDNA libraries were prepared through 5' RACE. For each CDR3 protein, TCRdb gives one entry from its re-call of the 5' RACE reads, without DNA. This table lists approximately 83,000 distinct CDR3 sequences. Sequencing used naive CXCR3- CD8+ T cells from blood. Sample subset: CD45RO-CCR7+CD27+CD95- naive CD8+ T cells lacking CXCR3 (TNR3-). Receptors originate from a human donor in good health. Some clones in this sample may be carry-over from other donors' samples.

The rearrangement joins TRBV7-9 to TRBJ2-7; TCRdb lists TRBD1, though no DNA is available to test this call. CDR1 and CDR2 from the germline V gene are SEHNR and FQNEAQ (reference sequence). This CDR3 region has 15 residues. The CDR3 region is CASSSGHRDSGLQYF.

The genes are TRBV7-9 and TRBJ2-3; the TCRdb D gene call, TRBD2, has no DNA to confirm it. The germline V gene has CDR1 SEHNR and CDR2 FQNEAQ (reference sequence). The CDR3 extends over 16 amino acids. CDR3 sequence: CASSFYSGGAADTQYF. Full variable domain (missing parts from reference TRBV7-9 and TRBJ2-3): DTGVSQNPRHKITKRGQNVTFRCDPISEHNRLYWYRQTLGQGPEFLTYFQNEAQLEKSRLLSDRFSAERPKGSFSTLEIQRTEQGDSAMYLCASSFYSGGAADTQYFGPGTRLTVL.

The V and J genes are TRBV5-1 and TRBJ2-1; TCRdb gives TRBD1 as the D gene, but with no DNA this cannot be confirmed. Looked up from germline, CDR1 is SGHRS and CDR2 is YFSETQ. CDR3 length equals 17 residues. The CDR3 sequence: CASSLIRGGSSYNEQFF.

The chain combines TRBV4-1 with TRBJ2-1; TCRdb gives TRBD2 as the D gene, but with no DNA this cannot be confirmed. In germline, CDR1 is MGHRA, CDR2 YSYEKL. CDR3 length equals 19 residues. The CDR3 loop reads CASSQMMTSGRARGYEQFF.

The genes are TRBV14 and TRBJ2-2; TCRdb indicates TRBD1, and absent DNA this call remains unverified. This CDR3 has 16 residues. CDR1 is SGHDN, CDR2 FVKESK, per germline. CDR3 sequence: CASSQWTGGYAGELFF.

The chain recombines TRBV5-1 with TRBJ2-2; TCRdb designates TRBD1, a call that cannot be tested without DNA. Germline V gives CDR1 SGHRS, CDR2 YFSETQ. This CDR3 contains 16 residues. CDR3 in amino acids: CASSGRDRGFVGELFF. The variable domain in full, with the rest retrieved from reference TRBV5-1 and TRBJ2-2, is KAGVTQTPRYLIKTRGQQVTLSCSPISGHRSVSWYQQTPGQGLQFLFEYFSETQRNKGNFPGRFSGRQFSNSRSEMNVSTLELGDSALYLCASSGRDRGFVGELFFGEGSRLTVL.

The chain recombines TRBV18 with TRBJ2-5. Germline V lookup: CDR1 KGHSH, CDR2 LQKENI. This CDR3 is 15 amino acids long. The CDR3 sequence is CASSPFLGDKETQYF.

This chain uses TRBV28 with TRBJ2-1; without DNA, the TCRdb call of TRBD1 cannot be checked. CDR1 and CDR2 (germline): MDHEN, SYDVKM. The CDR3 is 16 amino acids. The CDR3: CASRGGPGGPYNEQFF.

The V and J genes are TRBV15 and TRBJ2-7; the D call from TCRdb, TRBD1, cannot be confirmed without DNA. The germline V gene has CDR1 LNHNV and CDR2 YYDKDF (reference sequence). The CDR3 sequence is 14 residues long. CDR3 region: CATSKDRGLYEQYF.

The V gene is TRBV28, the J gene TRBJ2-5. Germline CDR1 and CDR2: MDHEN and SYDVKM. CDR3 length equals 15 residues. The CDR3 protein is CASSSSGLEPETQYF.

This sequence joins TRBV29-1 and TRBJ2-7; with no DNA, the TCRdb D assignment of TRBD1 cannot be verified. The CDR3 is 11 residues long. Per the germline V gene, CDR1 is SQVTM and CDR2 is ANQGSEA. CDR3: CSTALGGEQYF.

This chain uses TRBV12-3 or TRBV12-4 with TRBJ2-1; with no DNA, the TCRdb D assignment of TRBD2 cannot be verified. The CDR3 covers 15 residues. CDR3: CASSLLSGIYNEQFF.

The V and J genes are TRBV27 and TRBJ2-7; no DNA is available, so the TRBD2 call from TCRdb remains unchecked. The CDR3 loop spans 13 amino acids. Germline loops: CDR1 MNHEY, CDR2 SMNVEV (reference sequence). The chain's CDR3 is CASSTGTGYEQYF.

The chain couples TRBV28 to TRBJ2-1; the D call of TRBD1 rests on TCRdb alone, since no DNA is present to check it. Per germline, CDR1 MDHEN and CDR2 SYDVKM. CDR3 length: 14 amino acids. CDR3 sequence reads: CASSDRSAYNEQFF.

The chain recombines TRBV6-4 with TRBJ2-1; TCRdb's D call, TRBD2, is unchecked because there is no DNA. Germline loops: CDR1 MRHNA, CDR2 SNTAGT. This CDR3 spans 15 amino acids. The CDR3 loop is CASSDSSGGANEQFF.

The CDR3 spells CASSFEVVLQPQHF. The chain carries TRBV28 and TRBJ1-5. The V gene's germline CDR1 is MDHEN and CDR2 SYDVKM. The CDR3 consists of 14 residues.

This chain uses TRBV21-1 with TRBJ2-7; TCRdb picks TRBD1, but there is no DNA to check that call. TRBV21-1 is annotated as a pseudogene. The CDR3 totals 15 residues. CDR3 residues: CASSTSAGGSYEQYF.

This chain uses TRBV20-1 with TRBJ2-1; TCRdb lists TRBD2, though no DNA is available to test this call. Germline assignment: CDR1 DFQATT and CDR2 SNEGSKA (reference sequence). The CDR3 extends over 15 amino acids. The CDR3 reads CSATGLAGNYNEQFF.

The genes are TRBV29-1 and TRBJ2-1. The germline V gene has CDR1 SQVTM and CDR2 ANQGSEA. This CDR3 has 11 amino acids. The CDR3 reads CSVELNDEQFF.

CDR3 sequence reads: CASSQFSTDTQYF. The J gene is TRBJ2-3, the V gene TRBV28. Germline CDR1 is MDHEN and CDR2 is SYDVKM. This CDR3 spans 13 amino acids.

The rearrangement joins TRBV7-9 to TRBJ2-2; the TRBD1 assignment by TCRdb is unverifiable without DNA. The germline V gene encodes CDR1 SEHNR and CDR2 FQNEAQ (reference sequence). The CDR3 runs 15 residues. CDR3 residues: CASSWLTGNTGELFF.

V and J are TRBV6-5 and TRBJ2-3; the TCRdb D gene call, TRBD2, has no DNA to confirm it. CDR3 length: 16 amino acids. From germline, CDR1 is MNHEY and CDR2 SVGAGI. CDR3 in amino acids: CASSPSAGGGTDTQYF.

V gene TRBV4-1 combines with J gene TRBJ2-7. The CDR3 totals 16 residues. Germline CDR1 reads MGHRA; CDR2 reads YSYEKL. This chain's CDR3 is CASSQDRGTSMYEQYF.

This chain's CDR3 is CASRPRQGPSAHYGYTF. The chain carries TRBV12-2 and TRBJ1-2. TRBV12-2 is a pseudogene segment. The CDR3 has 17 residues.